This note documents a single T cell receptor (beta chain) sequence. Its antigen is not known. The sample is drawn from a study of cytotoxic CD8 clonotypes in ibrutinib-treated CLL. Findings of the study overall: Sustained-remission and progressing patients were not sampled at matched times.

Germline lookup yields CDR1 WSHSY and CDR2 SAAADI. The CDR3 runs to 15 residues. V gave up 0 bases and J gave up 2 bases, with 11 bases separating them. Only in-frame clones appear in the TCRdb table, and some are missing; sequencing was by immunoSEQ multiplex PCR. The data show 250,000 to 350,000 clones, about 72% seen once. The starting material was PBMCs, obtained at disease progression, from a patient treated with ibrutinib. The rearrangement joins TRBV10-2 to TRBJ2-7; maybe TRBD1 (5 bases). The receptor was isolated from a human donor with chronic lymphocytic leukemia. CDR3 loop: CASSESNRPPYEQYF. DNA of the CDR3: TGCGCCAGCAGTGAGTCGAACAGGCCGCCCTACGAGCAGTACTTC.